A selection of T cell receptor beta chains follows, all from one sample in a study of CD8+CD57+ T cells in acquired aplastic anemia. TCRdb analysed the reads with MiXCR anew, one entry per CDR3 protein. The sample has 450,000 to 550,000 distinct CDR3 sequences, around 30% seen once. The material sequenced was sorted CD4+, CD8+, or CD8+CD57+ T cells (not recorded which) from PBMCs. These receptors originate from a human donor with aplastic anemia. Each CDR3 is given with its conserved first and last residue. D genes are given only for firm matches. Part of the rows lack a size; the others show once, few, many or a class for expanded clones.

cdr3_nt cdr3_aa j_call v_call d_call clone_size
TGTGCCAGCAGTGGCCCAGGGTTTCACTACGAGCAGTACTTC CASSGPGFHYEQYF TRBJ2-7 TRBV6-5 NA few
TGTGCCAGTAATGGACAGGGGGAAGTGAGTGAGCAGTACTTC CASNGQGEVSEQYF TRBJ2-7 TRBV19 TRBD1 few
TGTGCCAGCAGTAACAGGGGCTTTGATGGCTACACCTTC CASSNRGFDGYTF TRBJ1-2 TRBV6-5 TRBD1 NA
TGTGCCAGCAGTTCAAGACCGGGACCCTGGGGCGAGCAGTACTTC CASSSRPGPWGEQYF TRBJ2-7 TRBV27 NA NA
TGCAGTGCTATAACCGAGAGCTCCTACAATGAGCAGTTCTTC CSAITESSYNEQFF TRBJ2-1 TRBV20-1 NA NA
TGTGCCAGCAGTTTAAGATTAGTACTACCAGAGACCCAGTACTTC CASSLRLVLPETQYF TRBJ2-5 TRBV12-3/TRBV12-4 NA NA
TGCGCCAGCAGCTTTATGGGGGAAGGAAACACCATATATTTT CASSFMGEGNTIYF TRBJ1-3 TRBV5-1 NA NA
TGTGCCACCAGGGGCCAGGGGGTAACAGATACGCAGTATTTT CATRGQGVTDTQYF TRBJ2-3 TRBV15 TRBD1 many
TGTGCCAGCAGTTACGGGTCGGGGGGATCCTACGAGCAGTACTTC CASSYGSGGSYEQYF TRBJ2-7 TRBV6-5 TRBD2 NA
TGCGCCAGCAGCCCAGGGACAGGGGGCTCGGAGGAGACCCAGTACTTC CASSPGTGGSEETQYF TRBJ2-5 TRBV5-1 TRBD1 few
TGTGCCAGCAGCCAAGAATTAGGCAGTGAAGCTTTCTTT CASSQELGSEAFF TRBJ1-1 TRBV14 NA few
TGTGCCAGCAGCCAAAGACAGGGAGGCACTGAAGCTTTCTTT CASSQRQGGTEAFF TRBJ1-1 TRBV9 TRBD1 NA
TGTGCCAGCAGCTTAGCGATGGGAAGGGTCTATAATTCACCCCTCCACTTT CASSLAMGRVYNSPLHF TRBJ1-6 TRBV7-2 NA NA
TGCAGTGCTTCCCCAAGCGGGAGGTCCGCCTACGAGCAGTACTTC CSASPSGRSAYEQYF TRBJ2-7 TRBV20-1 TRBD2 few
TGTGCCAGCTCGGGTGAGCCGAATTCACCCCTCCACTTT CASSGEPNSPLHF TRBJ1-6 TRBV2 NA many
TGTGCCATCAGTGCTGACAGGGGTCTATCGAACACTGAAGCTTTCTTT CAISADRGLSNTEAFF TRBJ1-1 TRBV10-3 TRBD1 many
TGCAGTGCAAGTGATCCTAGCGGGGAATACAATGAGCAGTTCTTC CSASDPSGEYNEQFF TRBJ2-1 TRBV20-1 TRBD2 NA
TGTGCCAGCAGCCTATTAAGGCTAGAGTCTAGCACAGATACGCAGTATTTT CASSLLRLESSTDTQYF TRBJ2-3 TRBV12-3/TRBV12-4 NA NA
TGTGCCAGCAGCCTAATAGGGTCGAGCGGGATATACAATGAGCAGTTCTTC CASSLIGSSGIYNEQFF TRBJ2-1 TRBV7-3 TRBD2 few
TGTGCCAGCAGCCAGGACGGTCTGAAGGCGGCTTTCTTT CASSQDGLKAAFF TRBJ1-1 TRBV7-9 NA NA
TGTGCCAGCAGTTTACCAGGGCCAGGAAACACCATATATTTT CASSLPGPGNTIYF TRBJ1-3 TRBV12-3/TRBV12-4 NA few
TGTGCCAGCAGCCAATCGGACAGAGGTTGGAATTCACCCCTCCACTTT CASSQSDRGWNSPLHF TRBJ1-6 TRBV3-1 NA few
TGCAGCGTTGAGGGGTATACGAACACCGGGGAGCTGTTTTTT CSVEGYTNTGELFF TRBJ2-2 TRBV29-1 NA many
TGTGCCAGCAGCTTTGGGGATCGGGTAACGAACACTGAAGCTTTCTTT CASSFGDRVTNTEAFF TRBJ1-1 TRBV7-9 NA many
TGCAGTGCTAGGAGGGTTGCGGGGCGTAACCCTCGCGGCACTGAAGCTTTCTTT CSARRVAGRNPRGTEAFF TRBJ1-1 TRBV20-1 NA NA
TGTGCCAGCAGGGGGTGGGGGTCTGGAAACACCATATATTTT CASRGWGSGNTIYF TRBJ1-3 TRBV12-3/TRBV12-4 NA few
TGTGCCTGGAGTGTGGACATCTCCCCGGGTAATTCACCCCTCCACTTT CAWSVDISPGNSPLHF TRBJ1-6 TRBV30 NA few
TGTGCCAGCAGCTCAAGGGTCCACGGTTATGGCTACACCTTC CASSSRVHGYGYTF TRBJ1-2 TRBV5-5 NA NA